This T cell receptor beta chain is drawn from a study of OX40 agonist ivuxolimab in advanced cancers. Study-wide points: The 0.1-3.0 mg/kg partial responders had among the lowest clonal expansion. Expanded peripheral T cell antigen specificity was not determined.

Drawing of blood for sampling happened at baseline, at cycle 4 day 1, and at cycle 7 day 1. Repertoires were generated with immunoSEQ multiplex PCR, while TCRdb's copy carries only in-frame clones and drops some. The sample lists tens of thousands of clones; approximately 94% were seen once. Points on this clone: What it recognizes is unknown.

The receptor was isolated from an adult with an advanced solid tumor such as melanoma, head and neck, liver or kidney cancer. The material sequenced was CD4+ or CD8+ T cells sorted from blood, taken in a trial of the OX40 agonist ivuxolimab.

The CDR3 coding sequence is TGTGCCAGCAGCCAGACTTGGAATGAGCAGTTCTTC. Amino acids: CASSQTWNEQFF. V and J are TRBV6-5 and TRBJ2-1, with D hard to call. Germline CDR1 MNHEY, CDR2 SVGAGI. Trimming left V 6 bases short and J 7 bases short, with 10 bases between. CDR3 length equals 12 residues.